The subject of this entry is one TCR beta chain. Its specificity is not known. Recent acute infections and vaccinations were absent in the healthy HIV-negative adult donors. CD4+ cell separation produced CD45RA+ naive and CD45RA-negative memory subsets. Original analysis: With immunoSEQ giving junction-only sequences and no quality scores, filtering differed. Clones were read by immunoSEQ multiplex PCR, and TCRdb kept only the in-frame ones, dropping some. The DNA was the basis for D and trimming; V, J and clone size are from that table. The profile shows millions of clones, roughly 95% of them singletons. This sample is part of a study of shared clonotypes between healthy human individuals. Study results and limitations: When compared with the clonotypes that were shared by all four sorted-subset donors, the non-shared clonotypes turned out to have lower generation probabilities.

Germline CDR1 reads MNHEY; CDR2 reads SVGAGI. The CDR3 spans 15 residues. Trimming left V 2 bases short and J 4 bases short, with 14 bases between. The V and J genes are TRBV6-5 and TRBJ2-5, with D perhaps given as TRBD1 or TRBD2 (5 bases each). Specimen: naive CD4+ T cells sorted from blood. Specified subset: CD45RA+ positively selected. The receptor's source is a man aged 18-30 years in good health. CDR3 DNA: TGTGCCAGCAGTTACCGTGGTTCAGGGACAGAGACCCAGTACTTC. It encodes CASSYRGSGTETQYF.